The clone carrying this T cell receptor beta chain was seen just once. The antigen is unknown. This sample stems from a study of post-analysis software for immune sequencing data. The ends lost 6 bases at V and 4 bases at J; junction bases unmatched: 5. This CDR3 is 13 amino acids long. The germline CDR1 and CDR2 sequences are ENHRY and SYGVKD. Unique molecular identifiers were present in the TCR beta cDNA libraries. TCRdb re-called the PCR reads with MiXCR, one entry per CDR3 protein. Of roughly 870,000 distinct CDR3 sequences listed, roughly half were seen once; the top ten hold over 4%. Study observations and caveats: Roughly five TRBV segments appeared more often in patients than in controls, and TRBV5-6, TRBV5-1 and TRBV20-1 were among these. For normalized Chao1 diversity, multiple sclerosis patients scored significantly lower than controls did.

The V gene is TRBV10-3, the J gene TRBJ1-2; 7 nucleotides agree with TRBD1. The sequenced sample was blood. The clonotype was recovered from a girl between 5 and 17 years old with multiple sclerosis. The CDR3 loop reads CAIRSGQTYGYTF. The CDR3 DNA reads TGTGCCATCAGATCGGGACAGACCTATGGCTACACCTTC.